This T cell receptor beta chain is drawn from a study of T cells expressing NK-cell markers. About the study: With respect to HCMV, seven of the eight sequenced donors were seropositive, and one was seronegative. The study, taken as a whole, reports: Evidence did not settle whether expanded NKG2C+ T cell clones targeted HCMV. There were a few donors in whom these clonotypes also led the CD3+CD56-NKG2C+ fraction.

The CDR3 is 13 amino acids. CDR1 and CDR2 from the germline V gene are LNHDA and SQIVND (reference sequence). As concerns this clonotype: Its specificity is unknown.

Libraries used 5'RACE template switching adding universal primer site and UMIs. TCRdb reanalyzed the 5' RACE reads and collapses them to one entry per CDR3 protein, without DNA. In total, the table holds 550,000 or so distinct CDR3 sequences. Sequenced material: blood T cells: a sorted CD56 or NKG2C T cell subset, CD4+ or CD8+ T cells, or bulk PBMC T cells (not recorded which). The rearrangement uses TRBV19 and TRBJ2-1. The clonotype comes from a man aged 18 to 30 in good health. The CDR3 loop reads CASSLQTYNEQFF.